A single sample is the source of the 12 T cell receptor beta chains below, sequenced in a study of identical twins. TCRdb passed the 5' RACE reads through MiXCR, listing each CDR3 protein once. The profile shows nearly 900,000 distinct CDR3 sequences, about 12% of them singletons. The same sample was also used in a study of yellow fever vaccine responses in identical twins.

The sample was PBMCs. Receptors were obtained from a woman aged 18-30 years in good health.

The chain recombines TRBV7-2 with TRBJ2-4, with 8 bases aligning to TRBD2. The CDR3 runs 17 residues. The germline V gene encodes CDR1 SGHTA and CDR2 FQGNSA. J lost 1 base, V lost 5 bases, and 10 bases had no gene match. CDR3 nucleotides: TGTGCCAGCAGCCCCCGGGGGGGTCTGGGGGCCAAAAACATTCAGTACTTC. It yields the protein CASSPRGGLGAKNIQYF.

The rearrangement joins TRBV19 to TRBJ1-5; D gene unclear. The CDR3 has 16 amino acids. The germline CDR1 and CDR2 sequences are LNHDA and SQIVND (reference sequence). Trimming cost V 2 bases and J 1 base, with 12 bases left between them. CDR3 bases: TGTGCCAGTAGTATAACCCCAGTAACAAGCAATCAGCCCCAGCATTTT. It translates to CASSITPVTSNQPQHF.

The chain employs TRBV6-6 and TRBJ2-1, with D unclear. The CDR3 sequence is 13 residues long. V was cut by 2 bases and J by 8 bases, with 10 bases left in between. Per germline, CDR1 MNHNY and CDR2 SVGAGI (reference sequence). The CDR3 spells CASSYRERDEQFF. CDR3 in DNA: TGTGCCAGCAGTTACAGGGAAAGGGATGAGCAGTTCTTC.

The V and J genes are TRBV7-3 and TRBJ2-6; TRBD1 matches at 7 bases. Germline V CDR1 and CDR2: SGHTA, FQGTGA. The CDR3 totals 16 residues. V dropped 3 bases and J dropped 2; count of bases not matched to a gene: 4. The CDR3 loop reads CASSLKTGAGANVLTF. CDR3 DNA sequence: TGTGCCAGCAGCTTGAAAACAGGGGCTGGGGCCAACGTCCTGACTTTC.

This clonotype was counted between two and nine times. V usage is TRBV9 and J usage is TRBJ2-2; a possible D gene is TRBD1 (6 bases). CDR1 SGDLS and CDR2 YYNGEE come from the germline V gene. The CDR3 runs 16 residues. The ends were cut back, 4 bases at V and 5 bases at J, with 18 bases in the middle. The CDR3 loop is CASSPPSTGQTGELFF. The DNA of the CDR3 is TGTGCCAGCAGCCCCCCCTCGACAGGACAAACCGGGGAGCTGTTTTTT.

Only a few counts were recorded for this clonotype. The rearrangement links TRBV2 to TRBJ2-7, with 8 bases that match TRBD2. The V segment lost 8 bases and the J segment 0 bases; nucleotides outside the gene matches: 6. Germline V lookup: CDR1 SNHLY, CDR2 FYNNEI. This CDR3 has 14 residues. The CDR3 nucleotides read TGTGCCAGCTTTAGCGGGACCAGCTCCTACGAGCAGTACTTC. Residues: CASFSGTSSYEQYF.

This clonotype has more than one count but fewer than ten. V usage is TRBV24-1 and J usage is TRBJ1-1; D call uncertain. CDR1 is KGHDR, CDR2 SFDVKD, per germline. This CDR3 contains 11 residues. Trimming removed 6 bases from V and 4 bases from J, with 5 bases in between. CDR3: CATSLGTEAFF. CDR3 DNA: TGTGCCACCAGTCTCGGCACTGAAGCTTTCTTT.

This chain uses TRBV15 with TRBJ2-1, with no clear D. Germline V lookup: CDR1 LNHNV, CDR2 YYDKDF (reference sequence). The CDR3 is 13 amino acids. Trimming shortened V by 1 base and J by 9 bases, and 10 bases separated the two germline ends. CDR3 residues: CATSRGYGVEQFF. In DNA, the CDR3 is TGTGCCACCAGCAGAGGATATGGGGTTGAGCAGTTCTTC.

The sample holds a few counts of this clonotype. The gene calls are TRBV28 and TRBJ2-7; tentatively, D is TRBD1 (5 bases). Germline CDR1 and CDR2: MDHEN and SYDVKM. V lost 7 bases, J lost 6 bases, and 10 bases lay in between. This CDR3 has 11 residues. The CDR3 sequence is CASIIRGEQYF. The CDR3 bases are TGTGCCAGCATCATAAGGGGCGAGCAGTACTTC.

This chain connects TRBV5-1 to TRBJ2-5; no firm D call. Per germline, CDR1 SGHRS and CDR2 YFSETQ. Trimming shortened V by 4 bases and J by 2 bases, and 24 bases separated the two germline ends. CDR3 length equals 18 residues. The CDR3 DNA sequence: TGCGCCAGCAGCCCGAGATACGGACGGCCTCCTACTCAAGAGACCCAGTACTTC. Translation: CASSPRYGRPPTQETQYF. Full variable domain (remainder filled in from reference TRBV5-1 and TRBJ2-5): KAGVTQTPRYLIKTRGQQVTLSCSPISGHRSVSWYQQTPGQGLQFLFEYFSETQRNKGNFPGRFSGRQFSNSRSEMNVSTLELGDSALYLCASSPRYGRPPTQETQYFGPGTRLLVL.

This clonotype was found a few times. Written as DNA, the CDR3 is TGTGCCAGCAGCTCCCGACCGACGCTTAGCACAGATACGCAGTATTTT. Translated: CASSSRPTLSTDTQYF. This chain connects TRBV9 to TRBJ2-3; unclear D gene. In germline, CDR1 is SGDLS, CDR2 YYNGEE. This CDR3 is 16 amino acids long. Trimming stripped 4 bases from V and 0 bases from J, with 15 bases between.

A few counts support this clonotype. CDR3 sequence: CASSEASRRGTQYF. CDR3 nucleotides: TGTGCCAGCAGTGAAGCTAGCAGGCGCGGGACCCAGTACTTC. The chain has TRBV2 and TRBJ2-5, with no clear D. Trimming cost V 0 bases and J 7 bases, with 12 bases left between them. This CDR3 spans 14 amino acids. From germline, CDR1 is SNHLY and CDR2 FYNNEI.